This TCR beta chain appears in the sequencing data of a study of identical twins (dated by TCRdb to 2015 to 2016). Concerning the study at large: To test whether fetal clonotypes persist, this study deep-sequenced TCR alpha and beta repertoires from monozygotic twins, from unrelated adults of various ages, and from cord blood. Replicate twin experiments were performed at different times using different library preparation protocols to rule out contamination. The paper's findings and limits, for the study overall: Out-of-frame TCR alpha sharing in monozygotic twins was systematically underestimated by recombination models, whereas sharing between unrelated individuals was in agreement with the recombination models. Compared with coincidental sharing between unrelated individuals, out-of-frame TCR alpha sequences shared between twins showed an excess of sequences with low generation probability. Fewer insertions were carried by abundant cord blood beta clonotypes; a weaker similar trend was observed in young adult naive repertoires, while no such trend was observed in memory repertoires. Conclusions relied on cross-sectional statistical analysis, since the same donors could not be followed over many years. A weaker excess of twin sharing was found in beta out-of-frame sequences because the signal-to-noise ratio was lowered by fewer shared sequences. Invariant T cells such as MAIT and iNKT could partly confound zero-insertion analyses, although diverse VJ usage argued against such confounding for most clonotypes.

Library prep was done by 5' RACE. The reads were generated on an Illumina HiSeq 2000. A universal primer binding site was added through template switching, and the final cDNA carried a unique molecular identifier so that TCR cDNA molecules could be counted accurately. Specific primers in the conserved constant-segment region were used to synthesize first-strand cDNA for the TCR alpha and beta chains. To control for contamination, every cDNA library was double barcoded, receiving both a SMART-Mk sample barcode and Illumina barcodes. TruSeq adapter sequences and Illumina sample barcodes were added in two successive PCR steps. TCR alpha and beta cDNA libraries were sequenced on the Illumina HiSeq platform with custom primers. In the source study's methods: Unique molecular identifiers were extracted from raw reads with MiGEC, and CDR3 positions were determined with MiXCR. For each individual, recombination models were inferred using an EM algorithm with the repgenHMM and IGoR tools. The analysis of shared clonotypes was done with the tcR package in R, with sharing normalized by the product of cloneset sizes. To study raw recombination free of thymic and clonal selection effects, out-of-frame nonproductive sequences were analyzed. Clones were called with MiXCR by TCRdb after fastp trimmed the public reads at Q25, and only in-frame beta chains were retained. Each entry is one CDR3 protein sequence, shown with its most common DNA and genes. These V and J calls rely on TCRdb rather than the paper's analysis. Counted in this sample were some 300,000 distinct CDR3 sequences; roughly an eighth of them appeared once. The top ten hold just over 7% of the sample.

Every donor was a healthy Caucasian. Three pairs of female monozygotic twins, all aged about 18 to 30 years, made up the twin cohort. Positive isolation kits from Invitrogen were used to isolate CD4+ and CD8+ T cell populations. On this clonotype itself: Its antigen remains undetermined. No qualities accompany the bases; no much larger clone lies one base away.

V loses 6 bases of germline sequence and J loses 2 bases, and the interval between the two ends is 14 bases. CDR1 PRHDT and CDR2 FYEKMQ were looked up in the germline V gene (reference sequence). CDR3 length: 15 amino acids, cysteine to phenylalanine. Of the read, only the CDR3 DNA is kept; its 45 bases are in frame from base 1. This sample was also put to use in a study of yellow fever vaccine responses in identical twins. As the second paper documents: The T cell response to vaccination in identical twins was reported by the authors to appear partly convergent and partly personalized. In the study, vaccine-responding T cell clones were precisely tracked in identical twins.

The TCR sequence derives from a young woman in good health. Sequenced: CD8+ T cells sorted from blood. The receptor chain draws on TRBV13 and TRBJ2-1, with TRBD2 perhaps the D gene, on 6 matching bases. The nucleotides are TGTGCCAGCAGAGGACGGGAGAACCCCTACAATGAGCAGTTCTTC. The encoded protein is CASRGRENPYNEQFF.